What follows are 8 T cell receptor beta chains derived from one specimen sequenced in a study of blood T cells in healthy people across ages. Combining a sample-barcoded 5' primer with a J-beta primer mix, a second PCR ran for 7 to 11 cycles. One entry per CDR3 protein, called by TCRdb with MiXCR from the 5' RACE reads. This repertoire shows about 830,000 distinct CDR3 sequences, approximately 65% found once; its top ten account for around 30%. Sequencing was carried out using blood. Receptor source: a man younger than 45 in good health.

This clonotype was seen a few times. This sequence joins TRBV10-3 and TRBJ2-7, with a tentative D call TRBD1 (8 bases). CDR3 length: 16 amino acids. V shed 3 bases and J shed 0 bases, with 15 bases lying between them. Germline-derived CDR1 and CDR2 are ENHRY and SYGVKD. CDR3 bases: TGTGCCATCAGTGACGGGACAGGCGGGAGCTCCTACGAGCAGTACTTC. As protein: CAISDGTGGSSYEQYF.

The chain combines TRBV7-6 with TRBJ2-7, with 10 bases matching TRBD1. Losses at the gene ends were 4 bases for V and 6 bases for J; bases not matched to a gene: 6. Germline CDR1 SGHVS, CDR2 FNYEAQ. CDR3 length: 14 residues. The CDR3 here is CASSSGTGDGEQYF. The CDR3 DNA reads as TGTGCCAGCAGCTCCGGGACAGGGGATGGCGAGCAGTACTTC.

This clonotype was observed a handful of times. DNA for the CDR3: TGCAGTGCTAGAGGGACTAGCGGGTTCCAAGATACGCAGTATTTT. Its protein is CSARGTSGFQDTQYF. This rearrangement joins TRBV20-1 to TRBJ2-3, with 11 positions matching TRBD2. V shed 1 base, J shed 5 bases, and the junction held 5 bases outside the gene matches. From germline, CDR1 is DFQATT and CDR2 SNEGSKA (reference sequence). The CDR3 has 15 residues.

The chain joins TRBV28 to TRBJ2-1; 8 bases agree with TRBD2. Germline V gives CDR1 MDHEN, CDR2 SYDVKM. V trimming: 6 bases; J trimming: 8 bases; junction bases outside the gene matches: 12. The CDR3 spans 15 residues. The CDR3 reads CASSPGGAWVDEQFF. The CDR3 coding sequence is TGTGCCAGCAGCCCGGGGGGGGCTTGGGTCGATGAGCAGTTCTTC.

The rearrangement uses TRBV7-2 and TRBJ2-3; 10 nucleotides match TRBD1. Trimming removed 0 bases from V and 2 bases from J; junction bases left unmatched: 5. The CDR3 is 17 amino acids. Germline CDR1 reads SGHTA; CDR2 reads FQGNSA. For the CDR3, the DNA is TGTGCCAGCAGCTTAGCAGGGACAGGGGTGATCACAGATACGCAGTATTTT. Translation gives CASSLAGTGVITDTQYF.

The CDR3 loop is CASSEIASPDYGYTF. The CDR3 DNA is TGTGCCAGCAGTGAAATTGCTTCTCCGGACTATGGCTACACCTTC. The V gene is TRBV6-1, the J gene TRBJ1-2, with unresolved D. Germline-derived CDR1 and CDR2 are MNHNS and SASEGT. The CDR3 has 15 residues. V lost 2 bases, J lost 3 bases, and 13 bases lay in between.

J is TRBJ1-6 and V is TRBV4-3; weak D call: TRBD1 (6 bases). V lost 2 bases and J lost 0, with 11 bases in between. The CDR3 contains 17 residues. Germline-derived CDR1 and CDR2 are LGHNA and YSLEER. In nucleotides, the CDR3 is TGCGCCAGCAGCCAATGGGGAGGGGGCTCCTATAATTCACCCCTCCACTTT. Its protein is CASSQWGGGSYNSPLHF.

This clonotype was observed a single time. The rearrangement joins TRBV7-8 to TRBJ1-1; possible D gene TRBD1, 5 bases. Trimming stripped 1 base from V and 6 bases from J, with 12 bases between. The CDR3 covers 14 residues. Germline CDR1 is SGHVS and CDR2 is FQNEAQ. The CDR3 reads CASSLVKGRAEAFF. DNA of the CDR3: TGTGCCAGCAGCTTAGTGAAGGGGAGGGCTGAAGCTTTCTTT.